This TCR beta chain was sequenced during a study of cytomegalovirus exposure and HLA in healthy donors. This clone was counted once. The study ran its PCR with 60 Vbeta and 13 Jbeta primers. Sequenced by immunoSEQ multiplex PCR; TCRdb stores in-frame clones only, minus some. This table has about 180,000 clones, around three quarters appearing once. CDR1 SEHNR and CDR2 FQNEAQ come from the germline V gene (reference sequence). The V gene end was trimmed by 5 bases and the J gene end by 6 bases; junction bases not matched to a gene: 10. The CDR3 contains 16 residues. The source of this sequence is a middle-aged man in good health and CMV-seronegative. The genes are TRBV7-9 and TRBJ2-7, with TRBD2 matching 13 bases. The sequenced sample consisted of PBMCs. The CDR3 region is CASSRRLAGGGSEQYF. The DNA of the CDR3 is TGTGCCAGCAGCCGCCGACTAGCGGGAGGAGGAAGCGAGCAGTACTTC. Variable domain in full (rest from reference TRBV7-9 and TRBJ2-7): DTGVSQNPRHKITKRGQNVTFRCDPISEHNRLYWYRQTLGQGPEFLTYFQNEAQLEKSRLLSDRFSAERPKGSFSTLEIQRTEQGDSAMYLCASSRRLAGGGSEQYFGPGTRLTVT.